This TCR beta chain was identified during a study of cytomegalovirus exposure and HLA in healthy donors. Findings of the study overall: In vitro assays verified that a few CMV-associated chains recognized CMV antigens specifically.

Per germline, CDR1 SGHTA and CDR2 FQGNSA. V was shortened by 2 bases and J by 1 base, with 11 bases between the two germline ends. The CDR3 has 15 residues. Profiling relied on immunoSEQ multiplex PCR, and the TCRdb table lists in-frame clones only, not all of them. This sample carries under 250,000 clones, about 89% of them seen once, and the ten largest clones take more than 0.85%. Details on this clone: Its antigen is not identified.

The receptor was derived from a woman younger than 30 in good health and CMV-seronegative. The specimen was PBMCs. This chain links TRBV7-2 with TRBJ1-1; no definite D call. The CDR3, as DNA: TGTGCCAGCAGCTTATTACTGGGCTGGAACACTGAAGCTTTCTTT. It codes for CASSLLLGWNTEAFF.